This T cell receptor beta chain was identified in a study of T cells after yellow fever vaccination. Conversion of TCR transcripts into cDNA relied on 5'RACE template switching, which added a universal primer site and UMIs. Each CDR3 protein is one row after TCRdb ran MiXCR on the 5' RACE reads. The table lists some 390,000 distinct CDR3 sequences, about 19% of them singletons. Trimming took 0 bases from V and 0 from J, leaving 9 bases between them. CDR1 SGHAT and CDR2 FQNNGV come from the germline V gene. The CDR3 has 17 amino acids. In its sample, this clonotype was seen a few times. Its antigen is currently unknown. Study findings and constraints: Sorted repertoires could include abundant contaminating clonotypes from bulk cells. Reappearing after the booster were most of the clones from primary vaccination (less than 97% CD4, about 87% CD8).

The input for sequencing was PBMCs, taken before the yellow fever booster vaccination. The sequence derives from a man between 18 and 29 years old who received the YFV17D yellow fever vaccine. The rearrangement uses TRBV11-2 and TRBJ1-6, with D possibly being TRBD1 (6 bases). The CDR3 loop is CASSLEGGGSYNSPLHF. Written as DNA, the CDR3 is TGTGCCAGCAGCTTAGAGGGAGGGGGCTCCTATAATTCACCCCTCCACTTT.